This T cell receptor beta chain emerged from a study of T-cell reconstitution after alpha-beta-depleted transplantation in children. Overall study findings and caveats: Expanded graft clones numbering several hundred reportedly gave rise to alpha-beta T cells about two months after transplant. Several patients had high TCRbeta diversity at day 60; it came from surviving recipient T cells and thymic progenitors. By one year post-transplant, T-cell counts and diversity largely arose from T cells that were newly produced.

As it was prepared, the TCRbeta library received unique molecular identifiers. Via MiXCR, TCRdb re-called the PCR reads, giving one row per CDR3 protein. The sample has roughly 300,000 distinct CDR3 sequences; approximately 10% are singletons. This clonotype was counted at least ten times. Its antigen is as yet unknown. From germline, CDR1 is SQVTM and CDR2 ANQGSEA. Trimming took 6 bases from V and 6 from J; bases not matched to a gene: 9. This CDR3 region has 13 residues. This chain uses TRBV29-1 with TRBJ2-7; TRBD1 agrees at 9 bases. The starting material was peripheral blood, obtained 180 days after TCRalphabeta/CD19-depleted stem cell transplant. The receptor was derived from a male patient under 10 years old who had a stem cell transplant for chronic granulomatous disease, so the T cells may come from the graft donor. The CDR3 is CSVKGTGRTEQYF. The CDR3 nucleotides read TGCAGCGTCAAGGGGACAGGGAGGACCGAGCAGTACTTC.